Listed below are T cell receptor beta chains from one sample, sequenced in a study of OX40 agonist ivuxolimab in advanced cancers. The table came from immunoSEQ multiplex PCR; TCRdb's copy has only in-frame clones and leaves some out. The sample carries about 76,000 clones, about 89% recorded once. Sequencing was performed on CD4+ or CD8+ T cells sorted from blood, taken in a trial of the OX40 agonist ivuxolimab. The receptors here all came from an adult with an advanced solid tumor such as melanoma, head and neck, liver or kidney cancer. Each CDR3 is given with its conserved first and last residue. The order of the fields is clone size, D gene, J gene, V gene, CDR3 length, CDR3 DNA, CDR3 protein. The D gene is left open where the match is weak. Clone size is not always given. Where it is, it says once, few, many or a class for expanded clones.

clone size: .
D gene: .
J gene: TRBJ2-7
V gene: TRBV5-1
CDR3 length: 13
CDR3 DNA: TGCGCCAGCAGCTTGCAGAGTGCCTACGAGCAGTACTTC
CDR3 protein: CASSLQSAYEQYF

clone size: .
D gene: .
J gene: TRBJ1-1
V gene: TRBV27
CDR3 length: 14
CDR3 DNA: TGTGCCAGCAGTTTACAGGGGCTGTACACTGAAGCTTTCTTT
CDR3 protein: CASSLQGLYTEAFF

clone size: once
D gene: .
J gene: TRBJ1-1
V gene: TRBV30
CDR3 length: 13
CDR3 DNA: TGTGCCTGGAGGGGGCGGGGGAACACTGAAGCTTTCTTT
CDR3 protein: CAWRGRGNTEAFF

clone size: .
D gene: .
J gene: TRBJ2-6
V gene: TRBV5-4
CDR3 length: 15
CDR3 DNA: TGTGCCAGCAGCTCCGGACAGCCTGGGGCCAACGTCCTGACTTTC
CDR3 protein: CASSSGQPGANVLTF

clone size: .
D gene: .
J gene: TRBJ2-1
V gene: TRBV15
CDR3 length: 12
CDR3 DNA: TGTGCCACCAGCAGACCACCCAATGAGCAGTTCTTC
CDR3 protein: CATSRPPNEQFF

clone size: once
D gene: TRBD2
J gene: TRBJ2-7
V gene: TRBV5-1
CDR3 length: 15
CDR3 DNA: TGCGCCAGCAGCTTGGAGGCTAGCGGGAGCCGCGAGCAGTACTTC
CDR3 protein: CASSLEASGSREQYF

clone size: .
D gene: TRBD2
J gene: TRBJ2-1
V gene: TRBV2
CDR3 length: 14
CDR3 DNA: TGTGCCAGCGGTTCTAGCGGGAGGGCCAATGAGCAGTTCTTC
CDR3 protein: CASGSSGRANEQFF

clone size: once
D gene: .
J gene: TRBJ1-6
V gene: TRBV11-3
CDR3 length: 15
CDR3 DNA: TGTGCCAGCAGCTTAGCCTCATTAATTAATTCACCCCTCCACTTT
CDR3 protein: CASSLASLINSPLHF

clone size: .
D gene: .
J gene: TRBJ1-5
V gene: TRBV13
CDR3 length: 15
CDR3 DNA: TGTGCCAGCAGCTTAATGGGGAGCCGCAATCAGCCCCAGCATTTT
CDR3 protein: CASSLMGSRNQPQHF

clone size: once
D gene: .
J gene: TRBJ2-3
V gene: TRBV5-1
CDR3 length: 16
CDR3 DNA: TGCGCCAGCAGCCATCTTCGACGGCGCAGCACAGATACGCAGTATTTT
CDR3 protein: CASSHLRRRSTDTQYF

clone size: .
D gene: .
J gene: TRBJ1-2
V gene: TRBV4-1
CDR3 length: 16
CDR3 DNA: TGCGCCAGCAGCCAAGAGACCAAGGCGGCTAACTATGGCTACACCTTC
CDR3 protein: CASSQETKAANYGYTF

clone size: .
D gene: TRBD1
J gene: TRBJ1-5
V gene: TRBV2
CDR3 length: 15
CDR3 DNA: TGTGCCAGCAGTGCCCAGGGGGCTGGCAATCAGCCCCAGCATTTT
CDR3 protein: CASSAQGAGNQPQHF

clone size: .
D gene: TRBD2
J gene: TRBJ2-3
V gene: TRBV6-6
CDR3 length: 13
CDR3 DNA: TGTGCCAGCAGTTACCTAGCGGGAGATACGCAGTATTTT
CDR3 protein: CASSYLAGDTQYF

clone size: .
D gene: .
J gene: TRBJ1-3
V gene: TRBV4-1
CDR3 length: 13
CDR3 DNA: TGCGCCAGCAGCCAAGATGTGGGAAACACCATATATTTT
CDR3 protein: CASSQDVGNTIYF

clone size: .
D gene: TRBD2
J gene: TRBJ2-7
V gene: TRBV10-3
CDR3 length: 15
CDR3 DNA: TGTGCCATCAACCGGCAAGCGGGATTGGCCCACGAGCAGTACTTC
CDR3 protein: CAINRQAGLAHEQYF

clone size: .
D gene: TRBD2
J gene: TRBJ2-6
V gene: TRBV29-1
CDR3 length: 18
CDR3 DNA: TGCAGCGTTGAAGAATGGCTAGCGGGAGAACCTGGGGCCAACGTCCTGACTTTC
CDR3 protein: CSVEEWLAGEPGANVLTF

clone size: .
D gene: .
J gene: TRBJ2-1
V gene: TRBV6-5
CDR3 length: 15
CDR3 DNA: TGTGCCAGCAGTTACTCGCAGGGGTCCTACAATGAGCAGTTCTTC
CDR3 protein: CASSYSQGSYNEQFF

clone size: .
D gene: .
J gene: TRBJ1-2
V gene: TRBV28
CDR3 length: 14
CDR3 DNA: TGTGCCAGCAGTTTGAGGGGAGGCAACTATGGCTACACCTTC
CDR3 protein: CASSLRGGNYGYTF

clone size: .
D gene: TRBD1
J gene: TRBJ1-5
V gene: TRBV28
CDR3 length: 19
CDR3 DNA: TGTGCCAGCAGTCCATCCGGGACAGGGTCGAGGGATAGCAATCAGCCCCAGCATTTT
CDR3 protein: CASSPSGTGSRDSNQPQHF

clone size: .
D gene: TRBD2
J gene: TRBJ2-3
V gene: TRBV5-1
CDR3 length: 18
CDR3 DNA: TGCGCCAGCAGCTTCCGGGGGACTAGCGGGAGGAGCTCAGATACGCAGTATTTT
CDR3 protein: CASSFRGTSGRSSDTQYF

clone size: .
D gene: TRBD1
J gene: TRBJ2-5
V gene: TRBV6-1
CDR3 length: 14
CDR3 DNA: TGTGCCAGCAGTACCCGGACAGGGGACGAGACCCAGTACTTC
CDR3 protein: CASSTRTGDETQYF

clone size: .
D gene: TRBD2
J gene: TRBJ2-1
V gene: TRBV6-4
CDR3 length: 15
CDR3 DNA: TGTGCCAGCAGTAACCTAGCGGGAGAAAACAATGAGCAGTTCTTC
CDR3 protein: CASSNLAGENNEQFF

clone size: .
D gene: .
J gene: TRBJ2-3
V gene: TRBV28
CDR3 length: 15
CDR3 DNA: TGTGCCAGCCTGCCCACACAGGGTAGCACAGATACGCAGTATTTT
CDR3 protein: CASLPTQGSTDTQYF

clone size: once
D gene: TRBD2
J gene: TRBJ2-7
V gene: TRBV4-1
CDR3 length: 16
CDR3 DNA: TGCGCCAGCAGCCAAGCACCGGGACTAGCGAGCTACGAGCAGTACTTC
CDR3 protein: CASSQAPGLASYEQYF

clone size: .
D gene: TRBD2
J gene: TRBJ2-7
V gene: TRBV7-2
CDR3 length: 16
CDR3 DNA: TGTGCCAGCAGCTCCTCGGGGCTAGCGGGAGGTAACGAGCAGTACTTC
CDR3 protein: CASSSSGLAGGNEQYF

clone size: .
D gene: .
J gene: TRBJ2-7
V gene: TRBV20-1
CDR3 length: 11
CDR3 DNA: TGCAGTGCTCTTGCGCCGTACGAGCAGTACTTC
CDR3 protein: CSALAPYEQYF

clone size: .
D gene: .
J gene: TRBJ1-3
V gene: TRBV7-9
CDR3 length: 16
CDR3 DNA: TGTGCCAGCAGCTCATCGACAGGCCTCTCTGGAAACACCATATATTTT
CDR3 protein: CASSSSTGLSGNTIYF

clone size: .
D gene: .
J gene: TRBJ2-7
V gene: TRBV15
CDR3 length: 18
CDR3 DNA: TGTGCCACCAGCCCGCGTTCTCCACTGACCGGGACCTCCTACGAGCAGTACTTC
CDR3 protein: CATSPRSPLTGTSYEQYF

clone size: .
D gene: .
J gene: TRBJ1-2
V gene: TRBV15
CDR3 length: 15
CDR3 DNA: TGTGCCACCAGCAGAGAGGTTGGAGCTAACTATGGCTACACCTTC
CDR3 protein: CATSREVGANYGYTF

clone size: .
D gene: .
J gene: TRBJ2-3
V gene: TRBV7-6
CDR3 length: 15
CDR3 DNA: TGTGCCAGCAGCTTAGACAGGGAATACACAGATACGCAGTATTTT
CDR3 protein: CASSLDREYTDTQYF

clone size: .
D gene: TRBD2
J gene: TRBJ2-2
V gene: TRBV19
CDR3 length: 17
CDR3 DNA: TGTGCCACCCCCGGGACTAGCGGGAGTCTGGGAACCGGGGAGCTGTTTTTT
CDR3 protein: CATPGTSGSLGTGELFF

clone size: .
D gene: TRBD1
J gene: TRBJ1-2
V gene: TRBV9
CDR3 length: 15
CDR3 DNA: TGTGCCAGCAGCGACCGGGACAGGGGGCTTTATGGCTACACCTTC
CDR3 protein: CASSDRDRGLYGYTF

clone size: .
D gene: TRBD2
J gene: TRBJ2-2
V gene: TRBV13
CDR3 length: 16
CDR3 DNA: TGTGCCAGCAGCTTAGTTGGGGGAGGGGACACCGGGGAGCTGTTTTTT
CDR3 protein: CASSLVGGGDTGELFF

clone size: once
D gene: TRBD2
J gene: TRBJ2-7
V gene: TRBV6-5
CDR3 length: 15
CDR3 DNA: TGTGCCAGCAGTACCAGGACTAGCGGGATCTACGAGCAGTACTTC
CDR3 protein: CASSTRTSGIYEQYF

clone size: .
D gene: TRBD2
J gene: TRBJ2-2
V gene: TRBV10-3
CDR3 length: 16
CDR3 DNA: TGTGCCATACGGACTAGCGGGACCACGAACACCGGGGAGCTGTTTTTT
CDR3 protein: CAIRTSGTTNTGELFF

clone size: .
D gene: .
J gene: TRBJ2-1
V gene: TRBV27
CDR3 length: 16
CDR3 DNA: TGTGCCAGCAGTTTTGGAGCGGGCTTAGCCTACAATGAGCAGTTCTTC
CDR3 protein: CASSFGAGLAYNEQFF

clone size: .
D gene: TRBD1
J gene: TRBJ1-1
V gene: TRBV4-1
CDR3 length: 15
CDR3 DNA: TGCGCCAGCAGCCAAGGGGAGGGACAGGTTACTGAAGCTTTCTTT
CDR3 protein: CASSQGEGQVTEAFF

clone size: once
D gene: .
J gene: TRBJ2-7
V gene: TRBV14
CDR3 length: 15
CDR3 DNA: TGTGCCAGCAGCCACCAGGGGGAGGACTTCTACGAGCAGTACTTC
CDR3 protein: CASSHQGEDFYEQYF

clone size: .
D gene: .
J gene: TRBJ2-7
V gene: TRBV11-2
CDR3 length: 14
CDR3 DNA: TGTGCCAGCAGCCGACTCTACAGGAGGGACGAGCAGTACTTC
CDR3 protein: CASSRLYRRDEQYF